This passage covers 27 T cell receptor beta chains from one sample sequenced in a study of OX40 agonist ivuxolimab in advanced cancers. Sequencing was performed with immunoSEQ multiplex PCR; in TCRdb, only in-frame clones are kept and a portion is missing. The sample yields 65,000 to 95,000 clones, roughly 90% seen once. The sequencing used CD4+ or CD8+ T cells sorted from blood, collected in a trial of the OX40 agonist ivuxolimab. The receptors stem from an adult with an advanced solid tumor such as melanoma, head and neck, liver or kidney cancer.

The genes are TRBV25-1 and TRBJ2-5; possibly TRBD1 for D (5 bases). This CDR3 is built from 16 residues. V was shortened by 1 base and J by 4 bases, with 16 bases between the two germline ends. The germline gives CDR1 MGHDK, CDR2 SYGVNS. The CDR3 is CASSELRQGVGETQYF. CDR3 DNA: TGTGCCAGCAGTGAATTAAGGCAAGGGGTCGGAGAGACCCAGTACTTC.

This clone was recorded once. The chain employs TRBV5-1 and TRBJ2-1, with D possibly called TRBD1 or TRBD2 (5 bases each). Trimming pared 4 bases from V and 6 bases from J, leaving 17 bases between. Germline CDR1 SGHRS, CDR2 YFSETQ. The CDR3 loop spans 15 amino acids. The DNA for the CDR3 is TGCGCCAGCAGCCCCGGGACGCAGACTACCAATGAGCAGTTCTTC. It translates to CASSPGTQTTNEQFF. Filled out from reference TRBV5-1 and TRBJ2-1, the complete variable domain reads KAGVTQTPRYLIKTRGQQVTLSCSPISGHRSVSWYQQTPGQGLQFLFEYFSETQRNKGNFPGRFSGRQFSNSRSEMNVSTLELGDSALYLCASSPGTQTTNEQFFGPGTRLTVL.

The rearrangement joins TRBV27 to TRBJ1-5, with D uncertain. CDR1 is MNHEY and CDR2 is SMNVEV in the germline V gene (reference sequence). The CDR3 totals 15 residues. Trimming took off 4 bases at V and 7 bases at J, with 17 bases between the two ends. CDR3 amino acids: CASSSRGSGEQPQHF. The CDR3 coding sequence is TGTGCCAGCAGTTCCAGAGGGTCGGGTGAACAGCCCCAGCATTTT.

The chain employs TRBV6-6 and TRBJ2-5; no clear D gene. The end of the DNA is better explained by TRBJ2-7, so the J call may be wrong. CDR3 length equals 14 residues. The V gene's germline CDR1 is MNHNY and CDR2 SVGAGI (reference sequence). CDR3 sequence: CASSYAGSPYEQYF. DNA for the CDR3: TGTGCCAGCAGTTACGCAGGATCTCCCTACGAGCAGTACTTC.

The CDR3 sequence: CASSDSGSGQETQYF. CDR3 bases: TGCGCCAGCAGTGATTCAGGGTCAGGACAAGAGACCCAGTACTTC. J is TRBJ2-5 and V is TRBV10-1; a weak D match, TRBD1 (5 bases). Trimming removed 3 bases at V and 2 bases at J, with 13 bases between. The CDR3 loop spans 15 amino acids. Germline loops: CDR1 WNHNN, CDR2 SYGVQD (reference sequence).

The CDR3 DNA sequence: TGTGCCAGCACCCTTGAAGGCGGGGAGACCCAGTACTTC. This sequence encodes CASTLEGGETQYF. The genes are TRBV28 and TRBJ2-5; possible D gene TRBD2, 5 bases. Trimming pared 7 bases from V and 5 bases from J, leaving 14 bases between. The germline V gene has CDR1 MDHEN and CDR2 SYDVKM. This CDR3 spans 13 amino acids. Combining the CDR3 with reference TRBV28 and TRBJ2-5 gives the whole variable domain DVKVTQSSRYLVKRTGEKVFLECVQDMDHENMFWYRQDPGLGLRLIYFSYDVKMKEKGDIPEGYSVSREKKERFSLILESASTNQTSMYLCASTLEGGETQYFGPGTRLLVL.

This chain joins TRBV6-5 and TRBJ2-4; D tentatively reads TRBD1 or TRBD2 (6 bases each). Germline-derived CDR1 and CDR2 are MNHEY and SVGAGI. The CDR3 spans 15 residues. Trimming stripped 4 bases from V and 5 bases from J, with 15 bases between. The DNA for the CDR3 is TGTGCCAGCAGTTCCCGCCGGGGGCGTCAAAACATTCAGTACTTC. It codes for CASSSRRGRQNIQYF.

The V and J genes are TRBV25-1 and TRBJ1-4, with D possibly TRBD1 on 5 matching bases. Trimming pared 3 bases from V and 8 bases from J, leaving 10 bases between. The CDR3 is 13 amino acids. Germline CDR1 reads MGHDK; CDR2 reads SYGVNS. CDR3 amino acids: CASSEGPVEKLFF. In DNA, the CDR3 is TGTGCCAGCAGTGAGGGACCCGTCGAAAAACTGTTTTTT.

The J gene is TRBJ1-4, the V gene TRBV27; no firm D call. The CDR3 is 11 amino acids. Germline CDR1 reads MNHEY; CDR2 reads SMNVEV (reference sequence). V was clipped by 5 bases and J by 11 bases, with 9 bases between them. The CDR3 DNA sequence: TGTGCCAGCAGTGAAGCCGGGAAACTGTTTTTT. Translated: CASSEAGKLFF. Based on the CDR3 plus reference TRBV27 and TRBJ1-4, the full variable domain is EAQVTQNPRYLITVTGKKLTVTCSQNMNHEYMSWYRQDPGLGLRQIYYSMNVEVTDKGDVPEGYKVSRKEKRNFPLILESPSPNQTSLYFCASSEAGKLFFGSGTQLSVL.

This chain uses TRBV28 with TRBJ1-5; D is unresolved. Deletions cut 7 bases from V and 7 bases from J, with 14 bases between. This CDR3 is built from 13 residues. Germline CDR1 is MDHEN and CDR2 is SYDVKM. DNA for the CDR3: TGTGCCAGCACTCAAAACCCGGGGCAGCCCCAGCATTTT. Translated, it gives CASTQNPGQPQHF.

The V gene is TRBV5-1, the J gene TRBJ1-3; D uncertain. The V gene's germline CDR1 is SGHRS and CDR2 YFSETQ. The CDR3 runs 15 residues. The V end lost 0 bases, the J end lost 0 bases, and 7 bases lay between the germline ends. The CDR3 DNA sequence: TGCGCCAGCAGCTTGGCCGGGAGCTCTGGAAACACCATATATTTT. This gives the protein CASSLAGSSGNTIYF.

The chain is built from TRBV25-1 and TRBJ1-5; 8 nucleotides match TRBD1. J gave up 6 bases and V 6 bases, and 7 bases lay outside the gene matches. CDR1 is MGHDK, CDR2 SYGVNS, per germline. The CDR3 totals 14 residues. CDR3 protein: CASSFGTGIQPQHF. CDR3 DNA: TGTGCCAGCAGCTTCGGGACAGGCATTCAGCCCCAGCATTTT.

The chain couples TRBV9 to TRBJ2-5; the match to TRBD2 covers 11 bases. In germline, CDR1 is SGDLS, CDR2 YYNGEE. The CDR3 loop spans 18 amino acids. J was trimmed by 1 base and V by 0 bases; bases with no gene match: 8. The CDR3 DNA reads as TGTGCCAGCAGCGTAGGACATGGGACTAGCGGACCCCAAGAGACCCAGTACTTC. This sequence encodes CASSVGHGTSGPQETQYF.

As DNA, the CDR3 is TGCGCCAGCAGCTTGGGGCTAGCCGACACCTACGAGCAGTACTTC. Its protein is CASSLGLADTYEQYF. The rearrangement links TRBV5-1 to TRBJ2-7; weak D call: TRBD2 (5 bases). Germline V gene lookup returns CDR1 SGHRS and CDR2 YFSETQ. Between the trimmed V and J ends, which lost 0 bases and 2 bases, there was a span of 12 bases. CDR3 length equals 15 residues.

The CDR3 DNA reads as TGTGCCAGTAGTATGTGGGGGGGCTCTGAAGCTTTCTTT. It encodes CASSMWGGSEAFF. The chain employs TRBV19 and TRBJ1-1, with a possible D match to TRBD1 (6 bases). CDR3 length: 13 amino acids. CDR1 and CDR2 (germline): LNHDA, SQIVND (reference sequence). V was clipped by 3 bases and J by 6 bases, with 11 bases between them.

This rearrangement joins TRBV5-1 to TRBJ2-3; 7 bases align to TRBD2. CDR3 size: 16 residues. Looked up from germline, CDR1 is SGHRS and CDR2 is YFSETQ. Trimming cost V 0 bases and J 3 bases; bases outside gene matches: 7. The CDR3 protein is CASSLGGAGATDTQYF. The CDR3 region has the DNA TGCGCCAGCAGCTTGGGAGGGGCGGGAGCAACAGATACGCAGTATTTT.

The CDR3 region has the DNA TGTGCCAGCAGCTTAGCGCTGGAAAAACTGTTTTTT. This translates into CASSLALEKLFF. The chain employs TRBV7-9 and TRBJ1-4; no firm D call. The CDR3 consists of 12 residues. Germline loops: CDR1 SEHNR, CDR2 FQNEAQ (reference sequence). Trimming cost V 0 bases and J 8 bases, with 4 bases left between them.

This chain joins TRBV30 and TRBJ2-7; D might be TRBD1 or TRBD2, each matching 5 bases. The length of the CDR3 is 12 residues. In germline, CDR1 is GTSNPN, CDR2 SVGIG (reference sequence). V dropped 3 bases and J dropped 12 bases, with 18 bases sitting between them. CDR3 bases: TGTGCCTGGAGGGGACCTCGGGGCCTGGGGTACTTC. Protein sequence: CAWRGPRGLGYF.

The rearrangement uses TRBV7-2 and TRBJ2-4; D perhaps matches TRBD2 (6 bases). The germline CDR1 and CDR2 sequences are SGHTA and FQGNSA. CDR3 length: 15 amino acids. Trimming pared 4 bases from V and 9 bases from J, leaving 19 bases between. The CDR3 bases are TGTGCCAGCAGCTCACTCGCCGGCGGGACCACCATTCAGTACTTC. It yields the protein CASSSLAGGTTIQYF.

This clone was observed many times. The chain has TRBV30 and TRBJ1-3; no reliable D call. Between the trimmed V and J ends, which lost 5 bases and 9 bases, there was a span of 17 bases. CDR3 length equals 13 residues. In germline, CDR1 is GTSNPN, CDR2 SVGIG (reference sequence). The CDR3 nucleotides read TGTGCCTGGTCCGGCCCAGGCGGGAGCACCATATATTTT. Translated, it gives CAWSGPGGSTIYF.

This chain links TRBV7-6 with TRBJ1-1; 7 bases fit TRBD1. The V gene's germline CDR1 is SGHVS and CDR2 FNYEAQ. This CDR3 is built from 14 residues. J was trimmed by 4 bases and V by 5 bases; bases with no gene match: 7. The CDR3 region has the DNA TGTGCCAGCAGCGCAGGGGGTGGGAGCACTGAAGCTTTCTTT. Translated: CASSAGGGSTEAFF.

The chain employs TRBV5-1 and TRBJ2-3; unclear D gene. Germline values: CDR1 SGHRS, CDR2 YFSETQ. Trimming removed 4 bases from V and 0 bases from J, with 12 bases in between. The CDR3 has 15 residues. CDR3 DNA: TGCGCCAGCAGCCCCATGAGTCCTAGCACAGATACGCAGTATTTT. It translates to CASSPMSPSTDTQYF.

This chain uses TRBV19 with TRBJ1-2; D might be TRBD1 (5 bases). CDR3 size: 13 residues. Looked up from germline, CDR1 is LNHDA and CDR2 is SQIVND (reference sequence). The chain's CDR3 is CATRRDGYYGYTF. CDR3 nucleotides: TGTGCGACGCGTCGGGACGGATACTATGGCTACACCTTC.

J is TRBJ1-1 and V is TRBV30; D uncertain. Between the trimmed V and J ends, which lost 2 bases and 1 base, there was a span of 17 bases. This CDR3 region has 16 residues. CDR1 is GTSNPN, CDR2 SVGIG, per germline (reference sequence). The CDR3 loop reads CAWSTGFGTGNTEAFF. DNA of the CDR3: TGTGCCTGGAGTACGGGGTTTGGAACGGGGAACACTGAAGCTTTCTTT.

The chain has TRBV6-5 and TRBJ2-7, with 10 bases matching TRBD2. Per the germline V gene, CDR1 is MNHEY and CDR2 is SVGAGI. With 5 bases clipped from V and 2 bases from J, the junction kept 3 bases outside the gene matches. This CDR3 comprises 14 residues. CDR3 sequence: CASSPSGSPYEQYF. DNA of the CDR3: TGTGCCAGCAGTCCTAGCGGGAGCCCCTACGAGCAGTACTTC.

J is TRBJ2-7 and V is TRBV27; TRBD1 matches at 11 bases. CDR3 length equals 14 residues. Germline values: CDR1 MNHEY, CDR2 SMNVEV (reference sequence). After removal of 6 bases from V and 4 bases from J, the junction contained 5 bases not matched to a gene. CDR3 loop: CASRGTGGGYEQYF. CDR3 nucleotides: TGTGCCAGCAGGGGGACAGGGGGTGGGTACGAGCAGTACTTC.

CDR3 residues: CASSLGGENEKLFF. The CDR3 DNA is TGTGCCAGCAGTTTGGGGGGGGAAAATGAAAAACTGTTTTTT. The gene calls are TRBV11-2 and TRBJ1-4, with D maybe TRBD1 (5 bases). Germline V gene sequence: CDR1 SGHAT, CDR2 FQNNGV. The CDR3 totals 14 residues. Trimming left V 6 bases short and J 5 bases short, with 13 bases between.